The sequence of this TCR beta chain was determined in a study of read filtering for tumor transcriptome and immune sequencing. The wider study: R-ISS stage counts were eight or nine for I, about 15 for II, about seven for III. DNase treatment preceded whole-transcriptome library preparation.

The library was built from around 400 ng RNA with molecular barcoded adaptors for alpha/delta and beta/gamma chains. TCRdb used MiXCR to reprocess the reads, holding one entry per CDR3 protein. The table has approximately 61,000 distinct CDR3 sequences, roughly 18% seen once. This clonotype was detected many times. Antigen unknown. The study's findings and limits: This fraction held mixed bone marrow immune cells after CD138-negative sorting. IR-seq and RNA-seq agreed better without single-read clonotypes.

Between the trimmed V and J ends, which lost 5 bases and 2 bases, there was a span of 15 bases. The CDR3 covers 14 residues. Looked up from germline, CDR1 is DFQATT and CDR2 is SNEGSKA (reference sequence). Sequenced material: a population of CD138-negative cells sorted from bone marrow. This chain uses TRBV20-1 with TRBJ2-5; D remains unclear. The origin of this receptor is a donor at least 40 years old with multiple myeloma. The CDR3 DNA reads as TGCAGTGCTTACGACACGATGATGCAAGAGACCCAGTACTTC. Translating gives CSAYDTMMQETQYF.